The next 14 T cell receptor beta chains were all read from a single sample in a study of blood T cell repertoires in COVID-19. Using immunoSEQ multiplex PCR, the repertoire was profiled, and TCRdb retains in-frame clones only, with some absent. The sample gives approximately 60,000 clones, around 86% of which show up once; approximately 3% is in the top ten. The sequenced sample was peripheral blood. Receptors originate from a man in his fifties with active COVID-19.

This rearrangement joins TRBV7-2 to TRBJ2-5; possibly TRBD2 for D (7 bases). CDR3 length: 15 residues. Germline V gene data show CDR1 as SGHTA and CDR2 as FQGNSA. V gave up 5 bases and J gave up 5 bases, with 18 bases separating them. CDR3 bases: TGTGCCAGCAGCGTGGGGGGGCTAGCGTTCGAGACCCAGTACTTC. Its translation: CASSVGGLAFETQYF.

The genes are TRBV15 and TRBJ1-5, with D uncertain. This CDR3 has 15 amino acids. The germline V and J ends were trimmed by 3 bases and 6 bases, with 15 bases remaining between them. Germline V gene sequence: CDR1 LNHNV, CDR2 YYDKDF (reference sequence). CDR3 coding DNA: TGTGCCACCAGCAGTGAACTCGGAGGTGGTCAGCCCCAGCATTTT. This sequence encodes CATSSELGGGQPQHF.

The chain is built from TRBV18 and TRBJ1-5, with D uncertain. V lost 5 bases to trimming and J lost 4 bases, with 12 bases between them. This CDR3 has 14 residues. Germline loops: CDR1 KGHSH, CDR2 LQKENI. In DNA form, the CDR3 reads TGTGCCAGCTCATCCGCAGGTGGGAATCAGCCCCAGCATTTT. This translates into CASSSAGGNQPQHF.

The chain joins TRBV12-3 or TRBV12-4 to TRBJ1-5; D is ambiguous. V lost 8 bases to trimming and J lost 2 bases, with 10 bases between them. The CDR3 consists of 13 residues. This CDR3 is CASLMGGNQPQHF. The CDR3 DNA sequence: TGTGCCAGCCTGATGGGAGGCAATCAGCCCCAGCATTTT.

This chain's CDR3 is CASSQDWVRGYTF. CDR3 DNA: TGCGCCAGCAGCCAAGATTGGGTGAGGGGCTACACCTTC. The chain uses TRBV4-1 and TRBJ1-2; no definite D call. Between the trimmed V and J ends, which lost 0 bases and 8 bases, there was a span of 10 bases. Germline assignment: CDR1 MGHRA and CDR2 YSYEKL. This CDR3 spans 13 amino acids.

This chain connects TRBV18 to TRBJ2-1, with D maybe TRBD2 (6 bases). The V and J ends lost 3 bases and 6 bases respectively, with 9 bases between them. CDR1 KGHSH and CDR2 LQKENI come from the germline V gene. The CDR3 is made up of 13 amino acids. The CDR3 reads CASSPPSVNEQFF. The CDR3, as DNA: TGTGCCAGCTCACCGCCTAGCGTCAATGAGCAGTTCTTC.

In its sample, this clone was seen once. This chain connects TRBV11-3 to TRBJ2-3, with D uncertain. Trimming left V 0 bases short and J 0 bases short, with 7 bases between. The germline gives CDR1 SGHNT, CDR2 YENEEA. There are 15 residues in the CDR3. Here the CDR3 reads CASSLDSASTDTQYF. The CDR3 DNA reads TGTGCCAGCAGCTTAGACAGCGCTAGCACAGATACGCAGTATTTT.

The V gene is TRBV5-1, the J gene TRBJ2-5; D perhaps matches TRBD2 (6 bases). Germline CDR1 and CDR2: SGHRS and YFSETQ. The CDR3 extends over 15 amino acids. With 0 bases removed from V and 4 bases from J, the gap between germline ends came to 13 bases. CDR3 sequence: CASSLEGHGGETQYF. The CDR3 DNA reads TGCGCCAGCAGCTTGGAAGGCCACGGGGGAGAGACCCAGTACTTC.

This clone was observed a handful of times. The gene calls are TRBV5-1 and TRBJ2-2; 11 nucleotides match TRBD2. The CDR3 length is 15 residues. V was pared by 4 bases and J by 3 bases, with 2 bases of the junction left unmatched. CDR1 and CDR2 (germline): SGHRS, YFSETQ. The DNA of the CDR3 is TGCGCCAGCAGCCCGGGACTAGCGGACACCGGGGAGCTGTTTTTT. It is translated as CASSPGLADTGELFF.

The chain uses TRBV5-5 and TRBJ2-7; 9 nucleotides match TRBD1. The CDR3 sequence is 16 residues long. V lost 3 bases to trimming and J lost 4 bases; unmatched junction nucleotides: 11. Germline V CDR1 and CDR2: SGHKS, YYEKEE (reference sequence). The CDR3 nucleotides read TGTGCCAGCAGCTATCCTGGGACAGGGATAAGGTACGAGCAGTACTTC. Translation: CASSYPGTGIRYEQYF.

The V gene is TRBV21-1, the J gene TRBJ1-3. TRBV21-1 is a pseudogene locus. This CDR3 is 18 amino acids long. This CDR3 is CASSKVEGIPLSGNTIYF. In nucleotides, the CDR3 is TGTGCCAGCAGCAAAGTGGAGGGAATCCCGTTATCTGGAAACACCATATATTTT.

V and J are TRBV11-2 and TRBJ1-2; TRBD1 is a possible D gene (6 bases). Trimming shortened V by 6 bases and J by 2 bases, and 10 bases separated the two germline ends. Germline assignment: CDR1 SGHAT and CDR2 FQNNGV. The CDR3 is 13 residues long. The CDR3 DNA reads TGTGCCAGCAGTCCTGGACAGAACTATGGCTACACCTTC. Protein: CASSPGQNYGYTF.

This chain connects TRBV5-1 to TRBJ1-2; 8 bases map to TRBD1. Germline CDR1 is SGHRS and CDR2 is YFSETQ. The CDR3 is made up of 14 amino acids. Trimming cost V 3 bases and J 4 bases; bases outside gene matches: 5. This CDR3 reads CASSWRTGTYGYTF. In DNA form, the CDR3 reads TGCGCCAGCAGCTGGAGGACAGGGACCTATGGCTACACCTTC.

This chain joins TRBV4-2 and TRBJ1-6; 8 nucleotides line up with TRBD1. Germline V lookup: CDR1 LGHNA, CDR2 YNFKEQ. Germline trimming cut 6 bases from V and 10 bases from J; bases unmatched to any gene: 5. The CDR3 consists of 13 residues. Here the CDR3 reads CASRDRVYSPLHF. CDR3 coding DNA: TGTGCCAGCAGGGACAGGGTATACTCACCCCTCCACTTT.